This TCR beta chain was retrieved from a study of beta chain features in type 1 diabetes. General study results and limits: Researchers report that Type 1 diabetes patients had moderately but significantly shorter TCRB CDR3s across all four CD4+ subsets.

Trimming pared 2 bases from V and 5 bases from J, leaving 7 bases between. The V gene's germline CDR1 is GTSNPN and CDR2 SVGIG (reference sequence). The CDR3 covers 11 residues. This clone showed up just a few times. Its specificity is not known. The entirety of the isolated RNA underwent reverse transcription, so expressed TCRB transcripts were sequenced. Sequencing was performed with immunoSEQ multiplex PCR; in TCRdb, only in-frame clones are kept and a portion is missing. This sample yields approximately 130,000 clones, of which approximately 15% are seen a single time; around 2.5% belongs to the top ten.

The rearrangement links TRBV30 to TRBJ2-7; D remains ambiguous. Sequencing was carried out using central memory CD4+ T cells from blood. The receptor's source is a man in his late teens or twenties with type 1 diabetes. The CDR3 is CAWSSGNEQYF. CDR3 nucleotide sequence: TGTGCCTGGAGTTCTGGTAACGAGCAGTACTTC.